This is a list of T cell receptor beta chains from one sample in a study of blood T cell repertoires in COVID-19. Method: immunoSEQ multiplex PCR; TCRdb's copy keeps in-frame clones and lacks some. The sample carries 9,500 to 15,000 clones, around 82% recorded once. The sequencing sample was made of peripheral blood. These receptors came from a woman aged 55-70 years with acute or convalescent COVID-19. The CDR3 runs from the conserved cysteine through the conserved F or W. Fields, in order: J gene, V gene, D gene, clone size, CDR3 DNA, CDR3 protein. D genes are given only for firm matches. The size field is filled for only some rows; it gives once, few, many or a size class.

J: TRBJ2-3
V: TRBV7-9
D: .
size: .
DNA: TGTGCCAGCAGCTTAAGGGGCTGGCCCTCCGGAGATACGCAGTATTTT
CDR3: CASSLRGWPSGDTQYF

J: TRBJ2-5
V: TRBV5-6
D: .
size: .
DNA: TGTGCCAGCAGATATGAAAGGAGGTCCCTGAGGGTAGACCAAGAGACCCAGTACTTC
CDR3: CASRYERRSLRVDQETQYF

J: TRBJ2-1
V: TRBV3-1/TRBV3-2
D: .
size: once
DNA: TGTGCCACCGGGGGTAGTAATGAGCAGTTCTTC
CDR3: CATGGSNEQFF

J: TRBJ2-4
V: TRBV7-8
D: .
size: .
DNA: TGTGCCAGCAGCTTAGGAGTAAACTTAAGACTATCAAGGGAAGGGGCCAAAAACATTCAGTACTTC
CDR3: CASSLGVNLRLSREGAKNIQYF

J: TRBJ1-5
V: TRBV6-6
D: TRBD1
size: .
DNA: TGTGCCAGCAGTCCTCGGACAGGGGGCTTAAATCAGCCCCAGCATTTT
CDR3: CASSPRTGGLNQPQHF

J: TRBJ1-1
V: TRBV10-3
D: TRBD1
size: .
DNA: TGTGCCATCAGCCCAGGGGGTATGAACACTGAAGCTTTCTTT
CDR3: CAISPGGMNTEAFF

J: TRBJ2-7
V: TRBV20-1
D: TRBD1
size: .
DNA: TGCAGTGCTAGTTTGTCAGGGGGTGTCTACGAGCAGTACTTC
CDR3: CSASLSGGVYEQYF

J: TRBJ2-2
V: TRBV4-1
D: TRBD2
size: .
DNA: TGCGCCAGCAGCCTTACGGGGGGTTCGGACACCGGGGAGCTGTTTTTT
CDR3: CASSLTGGSDTGELFF

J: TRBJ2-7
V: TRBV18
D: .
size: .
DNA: TGTGCCAGCTCACCCCGGGCAGGGGTAGGCTACGAGCAGTACTTC
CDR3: CASSPRAGVGYEQYF

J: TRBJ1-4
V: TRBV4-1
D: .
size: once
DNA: TGCGCCAGCAGCCAAGGAGTGGTACGAGAAAAACTGTTTTTT
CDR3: CASSQGVVREKLFF

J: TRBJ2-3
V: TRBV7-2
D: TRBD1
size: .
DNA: TGTGCCAGCAGCTTGCACAGGGGTTTGCGCACAGATACGCAGTATTTT
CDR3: CASSLHRGLRTDTQYF

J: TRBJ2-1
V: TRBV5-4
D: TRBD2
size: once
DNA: TGTGCCAGCAGCCAAGGGACTAGCGCGCAGTACAATGAGCAGTTCTTC
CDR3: CASSQGTSAQYNEQFF

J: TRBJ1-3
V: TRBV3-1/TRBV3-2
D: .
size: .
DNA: TGTGCCAGCAGCCAAGAGCCCGGGGAGAGAAACACCATATATTTT
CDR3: CASSQEPGERNTIYF

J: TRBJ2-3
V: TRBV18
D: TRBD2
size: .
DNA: TGTGCCAGCTCACCACCGATGCAAGGGAGGGCAGATACGCAGTATTTT
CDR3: CASSPPMQGRADTQYF

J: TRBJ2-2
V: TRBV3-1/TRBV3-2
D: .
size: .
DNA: TGTGCCAGCAGCCAAGATCCGACGACTAGACCTAACACCGGGGAGCTGTTTTTT
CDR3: CASSQDPTTRPNTGELFF

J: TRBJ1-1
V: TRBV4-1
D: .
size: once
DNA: TGCGCCAGCAGCCAAGGTCGACAGAGAACGAACACTGAAGCTTTCTTT
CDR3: CASSQGRQRTNTEAFF

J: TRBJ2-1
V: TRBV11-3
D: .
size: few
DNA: TGTGCCAGCAGCGCACCCCCCGTACTAGAACCCGAGCTGGTCTTC
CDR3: CASSAPPVLEPELVF

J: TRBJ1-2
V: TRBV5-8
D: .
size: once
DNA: TGTGCCAGCAGCCCCTGGACTACTGATAACTATGGCTACACCTTC
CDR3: CASSPWTTDNYGYTF

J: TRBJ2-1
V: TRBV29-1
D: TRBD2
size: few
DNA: TGCAGCGTGTGGCGGGGGGGCTACAATGAGCAGTTCTTC
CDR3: CSVWRGGYNEQFF

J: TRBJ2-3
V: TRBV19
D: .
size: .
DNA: TGTGCCAGTAGTTTAGGCGGGGTTGCTAGTACGCAGTATTTT
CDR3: CASSLGGVASTQYF

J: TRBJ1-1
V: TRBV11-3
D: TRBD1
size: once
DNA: TGTGCCAGCAGCTTAGAACAGGGGGCCCATAACACTGAAGCTTTCTTT
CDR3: CASSLEQGAHNTEAFF